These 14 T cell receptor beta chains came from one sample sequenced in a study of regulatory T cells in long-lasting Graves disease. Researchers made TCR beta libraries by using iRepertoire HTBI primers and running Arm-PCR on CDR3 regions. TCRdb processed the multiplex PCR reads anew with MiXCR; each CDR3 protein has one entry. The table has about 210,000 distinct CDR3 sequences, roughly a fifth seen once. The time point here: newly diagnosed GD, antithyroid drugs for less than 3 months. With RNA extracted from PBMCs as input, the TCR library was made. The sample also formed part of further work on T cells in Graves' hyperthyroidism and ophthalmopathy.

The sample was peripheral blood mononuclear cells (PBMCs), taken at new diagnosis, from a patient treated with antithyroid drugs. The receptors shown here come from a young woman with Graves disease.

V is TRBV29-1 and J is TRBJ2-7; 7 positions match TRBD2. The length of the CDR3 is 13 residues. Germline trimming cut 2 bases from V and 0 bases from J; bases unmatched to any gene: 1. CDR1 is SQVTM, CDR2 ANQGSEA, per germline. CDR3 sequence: CSVETSASYEQYF. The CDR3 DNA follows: TGCAGCGTTGAAACTAGCGCCTCCTACGAGCAGTACTTC.

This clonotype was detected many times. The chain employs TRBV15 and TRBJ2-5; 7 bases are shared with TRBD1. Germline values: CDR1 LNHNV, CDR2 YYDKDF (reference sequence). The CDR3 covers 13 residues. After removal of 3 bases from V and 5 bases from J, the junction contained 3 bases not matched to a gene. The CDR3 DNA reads TGTGCCACCAGCAGGGACAGGTTGGAGACCCAGTACTTC. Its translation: CATSRDRLETQYF. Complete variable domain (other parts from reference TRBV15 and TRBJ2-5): DAMVIQNPRYQVTQFGKPVTLSCSQTLNHNVMYWYQQKSSQAPKLLFHYYDKDFNNEADTPDNFQSRRPNTSFCFLDIRSPGLGDTAMYLCATSRDRLETQYFGPGTRLLVL.

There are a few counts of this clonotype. The CDR3 sequence: CASSVGTGGYGYTF. The CDR3, as DNA: TGTGCCAGCAGCGTAGGCACAGGGGGCTATGGCTACACCTTC. This chain uses TRBV9 with TRBJ1-2, with 8 bases identical to TRBD1. CDR1 and CDR2 from the germline V gene are SGDLS and YYNGEE. V shed 0 bases and J 4 bases; nucleotides not matched to a gene: 2. The length of the CDR3 is 14 residues.

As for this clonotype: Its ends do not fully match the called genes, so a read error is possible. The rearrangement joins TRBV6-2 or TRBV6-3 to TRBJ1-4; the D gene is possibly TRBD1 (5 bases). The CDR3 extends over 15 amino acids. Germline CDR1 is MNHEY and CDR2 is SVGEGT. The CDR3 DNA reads TGTGCCAGCAGGAGACAGCCTACAACTAGTGAAAAACTGTTTTTT. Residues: CASRRQPTTSEKLFF.

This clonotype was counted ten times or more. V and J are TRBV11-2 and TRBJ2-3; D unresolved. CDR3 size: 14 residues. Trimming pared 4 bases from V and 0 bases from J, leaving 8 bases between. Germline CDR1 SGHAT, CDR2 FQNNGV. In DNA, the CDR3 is TGTGCCAGCAGCTCCTCGGACAGCACAGATACGCAGTATTTT. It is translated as CASSSSDSTDTQYF.

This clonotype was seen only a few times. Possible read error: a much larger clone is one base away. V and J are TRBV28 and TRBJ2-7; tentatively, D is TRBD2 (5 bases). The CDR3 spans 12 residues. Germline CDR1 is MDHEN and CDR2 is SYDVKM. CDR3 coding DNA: TGTGCCACCCGGGATGGCCCCTACGTGCAGTACTTC. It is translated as CATRDGPYVQYF.

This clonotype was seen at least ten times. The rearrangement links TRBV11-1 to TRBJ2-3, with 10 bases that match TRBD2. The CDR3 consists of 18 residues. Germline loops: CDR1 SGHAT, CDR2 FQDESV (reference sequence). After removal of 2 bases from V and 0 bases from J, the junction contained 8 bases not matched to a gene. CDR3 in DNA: TGTGCCAGCAGCTTAACCCTTACTAGCGGGGTTAGCACAGATACGCAGTATTTT. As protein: CASSLTLTSGVSTDTQYF.

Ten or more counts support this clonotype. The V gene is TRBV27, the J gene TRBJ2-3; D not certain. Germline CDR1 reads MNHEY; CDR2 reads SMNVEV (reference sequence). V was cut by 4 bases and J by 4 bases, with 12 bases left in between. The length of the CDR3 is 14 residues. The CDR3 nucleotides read TGTGCCAGCAGTTCCCTCATAACTTCAGATACGCAGTATTTT. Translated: CASSSLITSDTQYF.

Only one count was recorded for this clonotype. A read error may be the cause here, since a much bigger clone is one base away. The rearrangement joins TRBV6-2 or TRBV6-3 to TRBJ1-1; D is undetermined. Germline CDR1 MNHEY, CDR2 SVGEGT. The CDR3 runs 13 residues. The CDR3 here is CASRQGKATGAFF. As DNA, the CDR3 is TGTGCCAGCAGACAAGGGAAGGCGACTGGAGCTTTCTTT.

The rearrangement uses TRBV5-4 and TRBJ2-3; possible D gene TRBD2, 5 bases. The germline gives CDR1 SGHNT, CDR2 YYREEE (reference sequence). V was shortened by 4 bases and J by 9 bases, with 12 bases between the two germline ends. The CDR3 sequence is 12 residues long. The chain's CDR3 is CASSQDEGTQYF. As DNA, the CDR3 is TGTGCCAGCAGCCAAGATGAGGGCACGCAGTATTTT. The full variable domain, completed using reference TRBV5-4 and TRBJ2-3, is ETGVTQSPTHLIKTRGQQVTLRCSSQSGHNTVSWYQQALGQGPQFIFQYYREEENGRGNFPPRFSGLQFPNYSSELNVNALELDDSALYLCASSQDEGTQYFGPGTRLTVL.

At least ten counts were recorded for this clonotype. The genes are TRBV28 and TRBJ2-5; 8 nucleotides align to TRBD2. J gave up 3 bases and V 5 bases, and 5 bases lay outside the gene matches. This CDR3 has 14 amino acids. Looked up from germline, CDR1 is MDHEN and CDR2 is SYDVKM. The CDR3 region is CASSRTSREETQYF. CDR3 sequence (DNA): TGTGCCAGCAGTCGGACTAGCAGAGAAGAGACCCAGTACTTC.

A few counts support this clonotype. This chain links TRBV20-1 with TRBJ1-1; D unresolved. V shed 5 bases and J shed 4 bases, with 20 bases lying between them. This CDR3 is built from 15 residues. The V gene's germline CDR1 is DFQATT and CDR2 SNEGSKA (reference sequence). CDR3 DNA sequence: TGCAGTGCTTTGACCGGACTGTGGTCGAGCACTGAAGCTTTCTTT. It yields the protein CSALTGLWSSTEAFF.

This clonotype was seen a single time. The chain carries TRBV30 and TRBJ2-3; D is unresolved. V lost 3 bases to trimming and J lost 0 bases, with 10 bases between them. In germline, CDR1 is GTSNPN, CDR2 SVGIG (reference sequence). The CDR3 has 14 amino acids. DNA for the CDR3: TGTGCCTGGAGGTACAGCACTAGCACAGATACGCAGTATTTT. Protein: CAWRYSTSTDTQYF. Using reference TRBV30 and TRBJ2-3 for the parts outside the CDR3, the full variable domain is SQTIHQWPATLVQPVGSPLSLECTVEGTSNPNLYWYRQAAGRGLQLLFYSVGIGQISSEVPQNLSASRPQDRQFILSSKKLLLSDSGFYLCAWRYSTSTDTQYFGPGTRLTVL.

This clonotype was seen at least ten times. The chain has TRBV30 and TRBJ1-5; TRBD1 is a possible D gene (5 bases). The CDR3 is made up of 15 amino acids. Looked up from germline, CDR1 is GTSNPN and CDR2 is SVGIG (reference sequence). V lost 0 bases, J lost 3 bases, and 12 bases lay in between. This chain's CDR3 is CAWSVGGGNNQPQHF. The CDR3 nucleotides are TGTGCCTGGAGTGTGGGGGGGGGGAACAATCAGCCCCAGCATTTT.